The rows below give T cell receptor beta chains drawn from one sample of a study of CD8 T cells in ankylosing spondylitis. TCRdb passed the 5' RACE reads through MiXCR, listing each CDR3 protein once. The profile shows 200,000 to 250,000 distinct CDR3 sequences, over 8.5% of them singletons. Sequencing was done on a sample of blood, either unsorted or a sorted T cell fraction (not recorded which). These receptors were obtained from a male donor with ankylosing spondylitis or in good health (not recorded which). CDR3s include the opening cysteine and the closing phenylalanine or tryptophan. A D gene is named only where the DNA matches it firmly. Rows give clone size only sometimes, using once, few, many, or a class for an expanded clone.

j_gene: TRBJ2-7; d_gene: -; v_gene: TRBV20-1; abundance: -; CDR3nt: TGCAGTGCTAGAGAACGGGGGCTTGGGGAGCAGTACTTC; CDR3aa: CSARERGLGEQYF
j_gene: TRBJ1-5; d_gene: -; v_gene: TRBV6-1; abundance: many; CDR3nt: TGTGCCAGCAGGGTATCGGGCCGTCAGCCCCAGCATTTT; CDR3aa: CASRVSGRQPQHF
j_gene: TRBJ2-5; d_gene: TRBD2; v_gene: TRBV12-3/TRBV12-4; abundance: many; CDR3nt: TGTGCCAGCAGTTCTTCCGGGACTAGCGGGGGGATCTGGCGAGAGACCCAGTACTTC; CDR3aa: CASSSSGTSGGIWRETQYF
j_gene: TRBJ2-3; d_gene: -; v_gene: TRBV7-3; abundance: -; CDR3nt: TGTGCCAGCGGGCAGGGCTCCACAGATACGCAGTATTTT; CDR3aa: CASGQGSTDTQYF
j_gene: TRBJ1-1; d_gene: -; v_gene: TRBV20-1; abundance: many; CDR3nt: TGCAGTGCTAGCCGTAGACAGCTTGAAGCTTTCTTT; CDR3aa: CSASRRQLEAFF
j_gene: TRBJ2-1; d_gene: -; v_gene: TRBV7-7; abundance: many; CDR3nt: TGTGCCAGCAGCTTAGTTGTCTGGAGTAAGCAGTTCTTC; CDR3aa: CASSLVVWSKQFF
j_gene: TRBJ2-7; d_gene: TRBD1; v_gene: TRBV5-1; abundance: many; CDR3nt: TGCGCCAGCAGCTTGGAAGACAGGGTACAGTACTTC; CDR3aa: CASSLEDRVQYF
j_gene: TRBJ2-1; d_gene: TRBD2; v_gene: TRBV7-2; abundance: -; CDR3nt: TGTGCCAGCAGCCTCAGGACTAGCCCCTACAATGAGCAGTTCTTC; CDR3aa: CASSLRTSPYNEQFF
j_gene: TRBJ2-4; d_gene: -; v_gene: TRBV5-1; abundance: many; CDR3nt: TGCGCCAGCAGCTTCGGTGCAGAAAACATTCAGTACTTC; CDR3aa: CASSFGAENIQYF
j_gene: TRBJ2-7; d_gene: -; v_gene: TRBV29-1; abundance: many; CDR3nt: TGCAGCGTGCCAGACGGATTACAACCTTACGAGCAGTACTTC; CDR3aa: CSVPDGLQPYEQYF
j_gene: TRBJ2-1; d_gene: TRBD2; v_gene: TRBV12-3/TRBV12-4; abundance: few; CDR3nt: TGTGCCAGCAGCGGACTAGCGAATTACAATGAGCAGTTCTTC; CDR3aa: CASSGLANYNEQFF
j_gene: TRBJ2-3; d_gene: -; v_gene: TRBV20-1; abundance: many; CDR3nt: TGCAGTGCTAACCCAAGGGGGGGACTCACAGATACGCAGTATTTT; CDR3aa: CSANPRGGLTDTQYF
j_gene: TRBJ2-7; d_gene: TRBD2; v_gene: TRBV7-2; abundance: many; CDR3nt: TGTGCCAGCAGGGCGCGGGGGACGAGCTCCTACGAGCAGTACTTC; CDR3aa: CASRARGTSSYEQYF
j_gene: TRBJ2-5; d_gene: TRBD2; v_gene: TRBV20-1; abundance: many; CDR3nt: TGCAGTGCTAGAGATTTAGCTAGCGGGACCGGGGAGACCCAGTACTTC; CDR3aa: CSARDLASGTGETQYF
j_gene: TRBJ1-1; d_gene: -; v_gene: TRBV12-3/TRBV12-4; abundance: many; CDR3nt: TGTGCCAGCACTAGTGGGGCAGGGGTTATGAACACTGAAGCTTTCTTT; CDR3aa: CASTSGAGVMNTEAFF
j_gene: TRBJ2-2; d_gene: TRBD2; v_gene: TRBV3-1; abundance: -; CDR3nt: TGTGCCAGCAGCCCGCTGCTAGCGGGGGGTAGCGGGGAGCTGTTTTTT; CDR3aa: CASSPLLAGGSGELFF
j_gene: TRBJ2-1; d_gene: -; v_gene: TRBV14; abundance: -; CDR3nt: TGTGCCAGCAGCCAGGAGGACAGTGAGCAGTTCTTC; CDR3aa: CASSQEDSEQFF
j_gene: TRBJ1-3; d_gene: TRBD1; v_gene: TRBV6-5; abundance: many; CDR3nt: TGTGCCAGCAGTTACCACACCCCCAGCAGGGGGCTTGGTGGAAACACCATATATTTT; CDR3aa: CASSYHTPSRGLGGNTIYF
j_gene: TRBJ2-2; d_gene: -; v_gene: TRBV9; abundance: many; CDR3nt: TGTGCCAGCAGCGTAGGAGGGGCTCTAAACACCGGGGAGCTGTTTTTT; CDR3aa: CASSVGGALNTGELFF
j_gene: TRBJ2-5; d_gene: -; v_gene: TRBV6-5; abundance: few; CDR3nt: TGTGCCAGCAGTTCCTTGGCCCCGGGGGAAGAGACCCAGTACTTC; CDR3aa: CASSSLAPGEETQYF
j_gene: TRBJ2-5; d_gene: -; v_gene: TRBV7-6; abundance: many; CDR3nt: TGTGCCAGCAGCTTAGGTCTAGAAGAGACCCAGTACTTC; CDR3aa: CASSLGLEETQYF
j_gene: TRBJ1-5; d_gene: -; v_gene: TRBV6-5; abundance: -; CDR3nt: TGTGCCAGCAGTTTGGGTGGAGGGAACGGTAATCAGCCCCAGCATTTT; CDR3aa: CASSLGGGNGNQPQHF
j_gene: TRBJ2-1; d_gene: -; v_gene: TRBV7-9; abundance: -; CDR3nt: TGTGCCAGCAGGAAAGATGGCCCGGACAATGAGCAGTTCTTC; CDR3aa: CASRKDGPDNEQFF
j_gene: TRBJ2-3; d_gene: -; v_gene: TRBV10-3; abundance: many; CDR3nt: TGTGCCATCAGGATCCAAAGCACAGATACGCAGTATTTT; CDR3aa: CAIRIQSTDTQYF
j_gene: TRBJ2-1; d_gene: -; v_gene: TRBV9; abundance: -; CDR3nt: TGTGCCAGCAGCGTAGCGGCGGGGAGCTCCTACAATGAGCAGTTCTTC; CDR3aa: CASSVAAGSSYNEQFF
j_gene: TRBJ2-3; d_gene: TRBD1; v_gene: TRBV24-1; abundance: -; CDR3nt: TGTGCCACCAGTCCACAGGGGACAGATACGCAGTATTTT; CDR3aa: CATSPQGTDTQYF
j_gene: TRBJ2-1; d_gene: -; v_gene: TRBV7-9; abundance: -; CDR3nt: TGTGCCAGCAGCTTAGCGACTGGTGCGGATGAGCAGTTCTTC; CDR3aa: CASSLATGADEQFF
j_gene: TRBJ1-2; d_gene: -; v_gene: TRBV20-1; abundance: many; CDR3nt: TGCAGTGCTAACTGGGCAGGGTCTTACTCCCTCTATGGCTACACCTTC; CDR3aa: CSANWAGSYSLYGYTF